A single sample is the source of the 18 T cell receptor beta chains below, sequenced in a study of vaccination effects on CD4 cells after COVID-19. Peptide-pool stimulation followed by sequencing identified expanded antigen-specific CD4+ clonotypes in the ViraFEST assay. The culture ran for about 11 days, and then CD4+ T cells were isolated. The vaccine given was either BNT162b2 or mRNA-1273, in two doses. No cognate antigen is known for these TCRs. The protocol was immunoSEQ multiplex PCR, while the TCRdb copy is restricted to in-frame clones and leaves out a portion. The sample records tens of thousands of clones, around 69% being singletons. Source: CD4+ T cells from PBMCs cultured with HCoV-229E spike peptides, taken after COVID-19 vaccination. The receptors here all came from a human donor who received a COVID-19 vaccine.

This clone occurred once. The chain carries TRBV24-1 and TRBJ2-1; no firm D call. Germline V CDR1 and CDR2: KGHDR, SFDVKD. The CDR3 is made up of 13 amino acids. With 6 bases removed from V and 3 bases from J, the gap between germline ends came to 8 bases. This chain's CDR3 is CATSLVGYNEQFF. CDR3 DNA: TGTGCCACCAGTCTCGTCGGCTACAATGAGCAGTTCTTC.

The J gene is TRBJ2-2, the V gene TRBV5-1, with 11 bases aligning to TRBD2. The junction had 9 bases not matched to a gene; V was cut back by 5 bases and J by 0 bases. The germline gives CDR1 SGHRS, CDR2 YFSETQ. This CDR3 is 18 amino acids long. The CDR3 protein is CASSRSLAGASNTGELFF. CDR3 nucleotides: TGCGCCAGCAGTCGGTCACTAGCGGGGGCGTCGAACACCGGGGAGCTGTTTTTT.

This clone was seen a handful of times. J is TRBJ2-2 and V is TRBV19, with TRBD1 matching over 7 bases. This CDR3 region has 15 residues. Unmatched junction bases numbered 10, after V lost 5 bases and J lost 7 bases. Germline CDR1 reads LNHDA; CDR2 reads SQIVND (reference sequence). This chain's CDR3 is CASSDLRGRVGELFF. As DNA, the CDR3 is TGTGCCAGTAGTGATTTGAGGGGGCGAGTCGGGGAGCTGTTTTTT.

The CDR3 DNA is TGTGCCAGCAGCACAGGATACACCGGGGAGCTGTTTTTT. Its protein product is CASSTGYTGELFF. This chain joins TRBV5-4 and TRBJ2-2, with D possibly being TRBD1 (5 bases). The CDR3 extends over 13 amino acids. Germline-derived CDR1 and CDR2 are SGHNT and YYREEE (reference sequence). The V gene lost 4 bases and the J gene lost 3 bases, with 7 bases spanning the gap.

The CDR3 DNA reads as TGTGCCAGCAGTTACTCTTTTTCAAGGGCTAACACCATATATTTT. It encodes CASSYSFSRANTIYF. The V call is TRBV6-5, the J call TRBJ1-3; D is unclear. The CDR3 runs 15 residues. Trimming cost V 0 bases and J 7 bases, with 13 bases left between them. Germline V lookup: CDR1 MNHEY, CDR2 SVGAGI.

This clone was found once. This rearrangement joins TRBV18 to TRBJ1-4; D gene unclear. The germline gives CDR1 KGHSH, CDR2 LQKENI. This CDR3 is 15 amino acids long. The V end lost 5 bases, the J end lost 0 bases, and 10 bases lay between the germline ends. The CDR3 DNA follows: TGTGCCAGCTCATTTACAATCGCAACTAATGAAAAACTGTTTTTT. Translation gives CASSFTIATNEKLFF.

This clone showed up just once. CDR3 bases: TGTGCCATCAGTGAGCCTGGTTCAACAGATACGCAGTATTTT. Translation: CAISEPGSTDTQYF. The chain uses TRBV10-3 and TRBJ2-3; D unclear. The CDR3 is 14 residues long. CDR1 and CDR2 (germline): ENHRY, SYGVKD. V was pared by 2 bases and J by 3 bases, with 9 bases between.

V and J are TRBV10-2 and TRBJ1-5, with 8 bases that match TRBD1. Germline V gives CDR1 WSHSY, CDR2 SAAADI. This CDR3 is built from 15 residues. Unmatched junction bases numbered 6, after V lost 8 bases and J lost 0 bases. The CDR3 nucleotides are TGCGCCAGCCGGACAGGGAGGTTTAGCAATCAGCCCCAGCATTTT. Protein: CASRTGRFSNQPQHF.

The V and J genes are TRBV30 and TRBJ1-6, with D possibly matching TRBD1 (5 bases). The CDR3 is 15 amino acids. Trimming pared 3 bases from V and 8 bases from J, leaving 17 bases between. Germline CDR1 and CDR2: GTSNPN and SVGIG (reference sequence). CDR3 sequence: CAWRIPDSADSPLHF. The DNA of the CDR3 is TGTGCCTGGAGGATCCCTGACAGCGCCGATTCACCCCTCCACTTT.

The chain has TRBV7-8 and TRBJ1-1; 7 positions agree with TRBD1. This CDR3 comprises 15 residues. Germline V CDR1 and CDR2: SGHVS, FQNEAQ. After removal of 2 bases from V and 3 bases from J, the junction contained 6 bases not matched to a gene. The CDR3 region is CASSLNTGVYTEAFF. The CDR3 DNA sequence: TGTGCCAGCAGCTTAAACACAGGGGTGTACACTGAAGCTTTCTTT.

This rearrangement joins TRBV27 to TRBJ1-2, with a tentative D call TRBD1 (6 bases). CDR1 is MNHEY and CDR2 is SMNVEV in the germline V gene (reference sequence). The length of the CDR3 is 18 residues. Deletions cut 3 bases from V and 8 bases from J, with 28 bases between. The DNA of the CDR3 is TGTGCCAGCAGTTTTCGATACGGGGGGCGTCTTTTAGAAGGGGGCTACACCTTC. Encoded protein: CASSFRYGGRLLEGGYTF.

Here the CDR3 DNA reads TGCGCCAGCAGCCCCGGGACAAGCCCTTATTACGAGCAGTACGTC. Translating it yields CASSPGTSPYYEQYV. The rearrangement links TRBV5-1 to TRBJ2-7, with D perhaps TRBD1 (6 bases). CDR1 is SGHRS, CDR2 YFSETQ, per germline. CDR3 length: 15 residues. The V and J ends lost 4 bases and 4 bases respectively, with 18 bases between them.

The chain joins TRBV2 to TRBJ2-5; either TRBD1 or TRBD2 may fit D (5 bases each). V lost 4 bases to trimming and J lost 5 bases, with 11 bases between them. The CDR3 is 13 amino acids. The germline gives CDR1 SNHLY, CDR2 FYNNEI. The CDR3 sequence is CASSGLWGETQYF. CDR3 DNA: TGTGCCAGCAGTGGCCTCTGGGGGGAGACCCAGTACTTC.

This chain links TRBV10-3 with TRBJ1-1, with 10 bases matching TRBD1. CDR3 length equals 15 residues. J lost 2 bases, V lost 6 bases, and 6 bases had no gene match. Germline V gives CDR1 ENHRY, CDR2 SYGVKD. The CDR3 DNA reads as TGTGCCATCAGCCAGGGACAGGGGATCAACACTGAAGCTTTCTTT. Translated: CAISQGQGINTEAFF.

This clone was detected only a few times. The rearrangement joins TRBV2 to TRBJ2-1, with 12 bases that match TRBD1. Looked up from germline, CDR1 is SNHLY and CDR2 is FYNNEI. The CDR3 length is 15 residues. The junction had 10 bases not matched to a gene; V was cut back by 6 bases and J by 10 bases. This CDR3 reads CASRTGTGGSGEQFF. CDR3 nucleotides: TGTGCCAGCAGAACCGGGACAGGGGGCTCGGGAGAGCAGTTCTTC.

This clone was counted between two and nine times. The rearrangement joins TRBV2 to TRBJ2-7; D possibly corresponds to TRBD1 (6 bases). The V and J ends lost 7 bases and 1 base respectively, with 14 bases between them. This CDR3 contains 14 residues. The germline CDR1 and CDR2 sequences are SNHLY and FYNNEI. CDR3 sequence (DNA): TGTGCCAGCATCCCCGGACAGCAGTCCTACGAGCAGTACGTC. It specifies CASIPGQQSYEQYV.

The chain links TRBV18 to TRBJ1-1; perhaps TRBD1 as D (5 bases). V lost 4 bases, J lost 0 bases, and 9 bases lay in between. This CDR3 spans 14 amino acids. Germline values: CDR1 KGHSH, CDR2 LQKENI. The CDR3 DNA follows: TGTGCCAGCTCACGGGACCTCGTGAACACTGAAGCTTTCTTT. Translated: CASSRDLVNTEAFF.

This clone was counted only a few times. The chain couples TRBV7-9 to TRBJ1-5, with D possibly TRBD1 on 6 matching bases. Per germline, CDR1 SEHNR and CDR2 FQNEAQ (reference sequence). There are 15 residues in the CDR3. The V end lost 0 bases, the J end lost 5 bases, and 11 bases lay between the germline ends. The CDR3: CASSLAGQTYQPQHF. The DNA for the CDR3 is TGTGCCAGCAGCTTAGCCGGACAGACATATCAGCCCCAGCATTTT.